What follows are 5 T cell receptor beta chains derived from one specimen sequenced in a study of post-analysis software for immune sequencing data. Study results and caveats: In patients, TRBV5-6, TRBV5-1 and TRBV20-1 belonged to five or six TRBV segments found more frequently than in controls.

What these receptors recognize is not known. Unique molecular identifiers featured in each of the TCR beta cDNA libraries. TCRdb fed the PCR reads into MiXCR, producing one record per CDR3 protein. The table shows fewer than 850,000 distinct CDR3 sequences, with roughly 27% occurring only once. The sample was blood. The receptors stem from a girl under 18 with multiple sclerosis.

The V and J genes are TRBV29-1 and TRBJ2-7; 8 bases line up with TRBD1. Germline V gene data show CDR1 as SQVTM and CDR2 as ANQGSEA. The ends lost 4 bases at V and 3 bases at J; junction bases unmatched: 2. The CDR3 runs to 12 residues. The CDR3 region is CSVVGTGYEQYF. CDR3 bases: TGCAGCGTTGTGGGGACAGGCTACGAGCAGTACTTC.

This clonotype was recorded once. Sequence at one end of the junction differs from germline and may be a read error. The gene calls are TRBV10-3 and TRBJ1-2, with D unresolved. This CDR3 is built from 16 residues. CDR1 ENHRY and CDR2 SYGVKD come from the germline V gene. CDR3 sequence (DNA): TGTGCCACCAGTGAGTCGACTCGGGGTTTGGACTATGGCTACACCTTC. Residues: CATSESTRGLDYGYTF.

This clonotype has only a few counts. The V call is TRBV27, the J call TRBJ2-7; D uncertain. Germline CDR1 MNHEY, CDR2 SMNVEV (reference sequence). The CDR3 sequence is 13 residues long. V was shortened by 5 bases and J by 9 bases, with 17 bases between the two germline ends. The CDR3: CASSQRASTGQYF. CDR3 in DNA: TGTGCCAGCAGTCAACGGGCCTCAACGGGGCAGTACTTC.

The chain links TRBV20-1 to TRBJ2-2, with D tentatively TRBD1 (5 bases). V lost 1 base to trimming and J lost 1 base, with 16 bases between them. Germline V gene data show CDR1 as DFQATT and CDR2 as SNEGSKA (reference sequence). The CDR3 totals 17 residues. The CDR3 nucleotides read TGCAGTGCTAGAGTGGCCAGGGATCGGGTGAACACCGGGGAGCTGTTTTTT. This translates into CSARVARDRVNTGELFF.

The chain employs TRBV29-1 and TRBJ2-1, with D possibly TRBD1 on 7 matching bases. Trimming shortened V by 7 bases and J by 3 bases, and 16 bases separated the two germline ends. The germline gives CDR1 SQVTM, CDR2 ANQGSEA. The CDR3 runs 14 residues. This CDR3 is CSARRQGLYNEQFF. CDR3 nucleotide sequence: TGCAGCGCCCGAAGACAGGGACTCTACAATGAGCAGTTCTTC.